The 25 T cell receptor beta chains below were found in one sample sequenced in a study of shared clonotypes between healthy human individuals (TCRdb year 2020). CD8 naive samples were obtained by positive selection for CCR7 among CD45RO-negative cells, yielding a CD45RA+CCR7+ population from which TemRA cells were excluded. Receptor amplification or capture employed the immunoSEQ multiplex PCR assay. TCRdb carries this immuneACCESS record with in-frame sequences only. Its versions omit some clonotypes, under half of them owing to an unresolved V gene in the studies checked, with the rest unexplained. This sample has 2 million to 2.5 million clones in its table, and just under 95% of those were observed once. In total, the top ten clones hold 0.85% to 1.2% of the sample. The sample consisted of naive CD8+ T cells sorted from blood. This sample's cell subset or site label indicates: CD45RA+CCR7+. These receptors came from a man between 18 and 35 years old in good health.

V gene TRBV10-1 combines with J gene TRBJ2-3; 10 nucleotides match TRBD2. Germline values: CDR1 WNHNN, CDR2 SYGVQD (reference sequence). Germline trimming cut 4 bases from V and 2 bases from J; bases unmatched to any gene: 3. The CDR3 is 15 residues long. CDR3 protein: CASSGTSGTTDTQYF. The CDR3 region has the DNA TGCGCCAGCAGTGGGACTAGCGGAACCACAGATACGCAGTATTTT.

The chain couples TRBV30 to TRBJ2-5, with D tentatively TRBD1 or TRBD2 (6 bases each). The CDR3 extends over 14 amino acids. The V end was cut by 0 bases, the J end by 4 bases, with 12 bases between. The germline V gene encodes CDR1 GTSNPN and CDR2 SVGIG (reference sequence). The CDR3 bases are TGTGCCTGGAGTGTGAGGGGGGAGATAGAGACCCAGTACTTC. Residues: CAWSVRGEIETQYF.

The chain links TRBV9 to TRBJ2-3; TRBD1 is a possible D gene (6 bases). The CDR3 consists of 15 residues. The V end lost 0 bases, the J end lost 1 base, and 9 bases lay between the germline ends. Germline V gene lookup returns CDR1 SGDLS and CDR2 YYNGEE. CDR3 nucleotide sequence: TGTGCCAGCAGCGTAGGGACAGTGGGCACAGATACGCAGTATTTT. This translates into CASSVGTVGTDTQYF. Together with reference TRBV9 and TRBJ2-3, the CDR3 gives the full variable domain: DSGVTQTPKHLITATGQRVTLRCSPRSGDLSVYWYQQSLDQGLQFLIQYYNGEERAKGNILERFSAQQFPDLHSELNLSSLELGDSALYFCASSVGTVGTDTQYFGPGTRLTVL.

This clone appeared a few times. Other DNA sequences in the sample encode the same CDR3. J is TRBJ1-1 and V is TRBV28; D gene uncertain. Trimming took 3 bases from V and 1 from J, leaving 6 bases between them. This CDR3 comprises 13 residues. Germline V gene data show CDR1 as MDHEN and CDR2 as SYDVKM. The CDR3 DNA reads TGTGCCAGCAGTTTTCGGGGGAACACTGAAGCTTTCTTT. Its translation is CASSFRGNTEAFF.

The chain joins TRBV5-6 to TRBJ1-2, with TRBD1 as a possible D gene (6 bases). The CDR3 loop spans 16 amino acids. Germline loops: CDR1 SGHDT, CDR2 YYEEEE. V lost 0 bases, J lost 8 bases, and 20 bases lay in between. The CDR3 nucleotides are TGTGCCAGCAGCTTGGTGGATGCCGGGACACGATCGGGCTACACCTTC. This encodes CASSLVDAGTRSGYTF.

Details on this clone: Other DNA variants within this sample encode the same CDR3. The rearrangement joins TRBV5-1 to TRBJ1-2; the D gene is possibly TRBD1 (5 bases). Germline assignment: CDR1 SGHRS and CDR2 YFSETQ. The germline V and J ends were trimmed by 0 bases and 1 base, with 7 bases remaining between them. The CDR3 sequence is 14 residues long. CDR3 region: CASSLAGLNYGYTF. CDR3 coding DNA: TGCGCCAGCAGCTTGGCAGGGCTTAACTATGGCTACACCTTC.

This clone was seen only once. V and J are TRBV5-8 and TRBJ1-2, with unresolved D. The CDR3 has 16 amino acids. Germline CDR1 SGHTS, CDR2 YDEGEE. V dropped 3 bases and J dropped 0 bases, with 15 bases sitting between them. The CDR3 DNA reads as TGTGCCAGCAGCTCCTATAAGGAGTCCGCTAACTATGGCTACACCTTC. Amino acid sequence: CASSSYKESANYGYTF. Based on the CDR3 plus reference TRBV5-8 and TRBJ1-2, the full variable domain is EAGVTQSPTHLIKTRGQQATLRCSPISGHTSVYWYQQALGLGLQFLLWYDEGEERNRGNFPPRFSGRQFPNYSSELNVNALELEDSALYLCASSSYKESANYGYTFGSGTRLTVV.

The J gene is TRBJ1-5, the V gene TRBV7-8; TRBD1 is a possible D gene (6 bases). V dropped 7 bases and J dropped 8 bases, with 15 bases sitting between them. This CDR3 spans 13 amino acids. Germline values: CDR1 SGHVS, CDR2 FQNEAQ. This CDR3 is CASTGQGKEPQHF. The CDR3 DNA reads as TGTGCCAGCACGGGGCAGGGGAAGGAGCCCCAGCATTTT.

The gene calls are TRBV4-1 and TRBJ1-2; D not certain. V was shortened by 1 base and J by 8 bases, with 11 bases between the two germline ends. This CDR3 has 13 residues. Per the germline V gene, CDR1 is MGHRA and CDR2 is YSYEKL. The CDR3 DNA reads as TGCGCCAGCAGCCAAGGCGGAGTCGGAGGCTACACCTTC. Encoded protein: CASSQGGVGGYTF.

The V call is TRBV2, the J call TRBJ2-1, with a tentative D call TRBD2 (7 bases). CDR1 SNHLY and CDR2 FYNNEI come from the germline V gene. The germline V and J ends were trimmed by 3 bases and 7 bases, with 22 bases remaining between them. The CDR3 contains 17 residues. This CDR3 is CASSDFPGGGGANEQFF. CDR3 DNA sequence: TGTGCCAGCAGTGACTTCCCCGGCGGGGGCGGTGCGAATGAGCAGTTCTTC. The full variable domain, completed using reference TRBV2 and TRBJ2-1, is EPEVTQTPSHQVTQMGQEVILRCVPISNHLYFYWYRQILGQKVEFLVSFYNNEISEKSEIFDDQFSVERPDGSNFTLKIRSTKLEDSAMYFCASSDFPGGGGANEQFFGPGTRLTVL.

The rearrangement uses TRBV29-1 and TRBJ1-2, with D unclear. CDR1 and CDR2 from the germline V gene are SQVTM and ANQGSEA. The CDR3 has 13 residues. V gave up 0 bases and J gave up 1 base, with 6 bases separating them. This CDR3 is CSVEDSSNYGYTF. For the CDR3, the DNA is TGCAGCGTTGAAGATTCCAGTAACTATGGCTACACCTTC.

This chain joins TRBV12-5 and TRBJ1-5; no definite D call. Germline CDR1 and CDR2: LGHNT and FRNRAP. This CDR3 contains 20 residues. Trimming took off 3 bases at V and 0 bases at J, with 24 bases between the two ends. The CDR3 DNA follows: TGTGCTAGTGGTTTCCTTCCCTTTGTAACAGTGGTTAATAGCAATCAGCCCCAGCATTTT. This translates into CASGFLPFVTVVNSNQPQHF. Complete variable domain (other parts from reference TRBV12-5 and TRBJ1-5): DARVTQTPRHKVTEMGQEVTMRCQPILGHNTVFWYRQTMMQGLELLAYFRNRAPLDDSGMPKDRFSAEMPDATLATLKIQPSEPRDSAVYFCASGFLPFVTVVNSNQPQHFGDGTRLSIL.

This chain connects TRBV6-6 to TRBJ2-7; 8 bases are a match to TRBD2. The J segment lost 5 bases and the V segment lost 6 bases, leaving 15 bases of the junction unmatched. The germline V gene has CDR1 MNHNY and CDR2 SVGAGI (reference sequence). The CDR3 length is 16 residues. The CDR3 DNA is TGTGCCAGCAGAGCCTGGGGAGAGGCGGGGGGAGACGAGCAGTACTTC. Protein product: CASRAWGEAGGDEQYF.

The V and J genes are TRBV14 and TRBJ2-7; D could derive from TRBD1 or TRBD2 (6 bases each). Germline V lookup: CDR1 SGHDN, CDR2 FVKESK. The CDR3 runs to 15 residues. V lost 6 bases and J 5 bases, leaving 20 bases between the germline ends. CDR3 loop: CASSLRDTGGDEQYF. In DNA form, the CDR3 reads TGTGCCAGCAGTCTGCGGGACACCGGTGGGGACGAGCAGTACTTC.

This chain connects TRBV6-5 to TRBJ2-1; D is ambiguous. CDR1 and CDR2 (germline): MNHEY, SVGAGI. Deletions cut 5 bases from V and 6 bases from J, with 14 bases between. There are 14 residues in the CDR3. The CDR3 nucleotides are TGTGCCAGCAGTCCTATCGAAAACACCAATGAGCAGTTCTTC. Translated, it gives CASSPIENTNEQFF.

This chain connects TRBV5-1 to TRBJ1-2; D remains ambiguous. There are 13 residues in the CDR3. Germline-derived CDR1 and CDR2 are SGHRS and YFSETQ. V was cut by 10 bases and J by 0 bases, with 13 bases left in between. The CDR3, as DNA: TGCGCCCGGTGGCCTAGGGCTAACTATGGCTACACCTTC. It translates to CARWPRANYGYTF. Filled out from reference TRBV5-1 and TRBJ1-2, the complete variable domain reads KAGVTQTPRYLIKTRGQQVTLSCSPISGHRSVSWYQQTPGQGLQFLFEYFSETQRNKGNFPGRFSGRQFSNSRSEMNVSTLELGDSALYLCARWPRANYGYTFGSGTRLTVV.

This clone is a singleton in its sample. This sequence joins TRBV5-1 and TRBJ2-5, with 8 bases lining up with TRBD1. This CDR3 comprises 20 residues. After removal of 0 bases from V and 5 bases from J, the junction contained 21 bases not matched to a gene. The germline V gene encodes CDR1 SGHRS and CDR2 YFSETQ. DNA for the CDR3: TGCGCCAGCAGCTTGGACAGTATGGCGGACAGGGTTTGGGAGGCGGAGACCCAGTACTTC. Its protein product is CASSLDSMADRVWEAETQYF.

As to this clone: Within the sample, other DNA sequences also encode this same CDR3. The CDR3 DNA follows: TGTGCCAGCAGCACCCAGGGCTACGAGCAGTACTTC. Protein: CASSTQGYEQYF. The chain uses TRBV6-5 and TRBJ2-7; possible D gene TRBD1, 5 bases. Germline V lookup: CDR1 MNHEY, CDR2 SVGAGI. This CDR3 is 12 amino acids long. The V gene lost 6 bases and the J gene lost 3 bases, with 9 bases spanning the gap.

As to this clone: The identical CDR3 is also encoded by other nucleotide sequences in the sample. The rearrangement uses TRBV12-5 and TRBJ2-2, with D hard to call. The V end was cut by 1 base, the J end by 6 bases, with 6 bases between. CDR3 size: 13 residues. CDR1 and CDR2 (germline): LGHNT, FRNRAP. The CDR3 loop reads CASGLAASGELFF. CDR3 in DNA: TGTGCTAGTGGTTTGGCAGCCTCCGGGGAGCTGTTTTTT.

CDR3 protein: CAWSGVAGADTQYF. The CDR3 DNA sequence: TGTGCCTGGAGTGGGGTAGCGGGGGCAGATACGCAGTATTTT. This chain connects TRBV30 to TRBJ2-3, with TRBD2 identical over 9 bases. Germline-derived CDR1 and CDR2 are GTSNPN and SVGIG (reference sequence). Losses at the gene ends were 1 base for V and 4 bases for J; bases not matched to a gene: 3. This CDR3 contains 14 residues. Full variable domain (remainder filled in from reference TRBV30 and TRBJ2-3): SQTIHQWPATLVQPVGSPLSLECTVEGTSNPNLYWYRQAAGRGLQLLFYSVGIGQISSEVPQNLSASRPQDRQFILSSKKLLLSDSGFYLCAWSGVAGADTQYFGPGTRLTVL.

The chain links TRBV2 to TRBJ2-2; TRBD1 or TRBD2 may be the D gene (5 bases each). V was trimmed by 8 bases and J by 4 bases, leaving 17 bases between them. The CDR3 has 15 amino acids. The germline V gene encodes CDR1 SNHLY and CDR2 FYNNEI. The CDR3 DNA is TGTGCCAGCGGGGACCCAGAAGTTGGCACCGGGGAGCTGTTTTTT. Translated: CASGDPEVGTGELFF. The whole variable domain, remainder taken from reference TRBV2 and TRBJ2-2, is EPEVTQTPSHQVTQMGQEVILRCVPISNHLYFYWYRQILGQKVEFLVSFYNNEISEKSEIFDDQFSVERPDGSNFTLKIRSTKLEDSAMYFCASGDPEVGTGELFFGEGSRLTVL.

The chain uses TRBV7-8 and TRBJ2-6, with D maybe TRBD2 (5 bases). The CDR3 spans 15 residues. V gave up 3 bases and J gave up 0 bases, with 6 bases separating them. The germline CDR1 and CDR2 sequences are SGHVS and FQNEAQ. The CDR3 protein is CASSLRVSGANVLTF. The CDR3 nucleotides read TGTGCCAGCAGCTTGAGGGTCTCTGGGGCCAACGTCCTGACTTTC.

In its sample, this clone was seen once. This chain uses TRBV7-9 with TRBJ2-3; D possibly corresponds to TRBD2 (6 bases). The CDR3 is made up of 17 amino acids. The V gene lost 4 bases and the J gene lost 2 bases, with 19 bases spanning the gap. CDR1 is SEHNR, CDR2 FQNEAQ, per germline (reference sequence). CDR3 region: CASSSLGGVTHTDTQYF. CDR3 DNA: TGTGCCAGCAGCTCTCTAGGAGGGGTAACACACACAGATACGCAGTATTTT.

The chain employs TRBV10-1 and TRBJ2-1, with 9 positions matching TRBD2. Germline V gene lookup returns CDR1 WNHNN and CDR2 SYGVQD (reference sequence). The V segment lost 4 bases and the J segment 10 bases; nucleotides outside the gene matches: 8. The CDR3 has 14 residues. Here the CDR3 DNA reads TGCGCCAGCAGTGCGTGGACTAGCGCTAACGAGCAGTTCTTC. Encoded protein: CASSAWTSANEQFF.

About this clone itself: The same CDR3 arises from other DNA sequences in this sample as well. The V gene is TRBV29-1, the J gene TRBJ2-1; 9 nucleotides match TRBD2. The CDR3 consists of 14 residues. Germline trimming cut 3 bases from V and 4 bases from J; bases unmatched to any gene: 4. CDR1 SQVTM and CDR2 ANQGSEA come from the germline V gene. The CDR3 sequence: CSVEGLAGYNEQFF. As DNA, the CDR3 is TGCAGCGTTGAGGGTCTAGCGGGGTACAATGAGCAGTTCTTC.